This T cell receptor (beta chain) was observed in a study of CD8 T cells in Susac syndrome. Random hexamers primed reverse transcription of about 0.45 to 1 ug RNA. TCRdb redid the calling of the immunoSEQ multiplex PCR reads with MiXCR, one entry per CDR3 protein. The sample records some 300,000 distinct CDR3 sequences, over 75% being singletons. The V and J ends lost 3 bases and 0 bases respectively, with 6 bases between them. CDR1 and CDR2 from the germline V gene are SGHTA and FQGNSA. This CDR3 is 14 amino acids long. TEMRA cells were FACS-enriched, with CD8+ and CD4+ T cells isolated negatively. The TCR originated in a human donor with multiple sclerosis. Material for sequencing was CD8+ T cells from PBMCs. This chain uses TRBV7-2 with TRBJ2-1; D gene ambiguous. CDR3 nucleotides: TGTGCCAGCAGCTTTTCGCGCTCCTACAATGAGCAGTTCTTC. The encoded protein is CASSFSRSYNEQFF.